This TCR beta chain was sequenced for a study of cytomegalovirus exposure and HLA in healthy donors (dated by TCRdb to about 2017). Regarding the study in general: In an earlier analysis of about 560 of the donors, less than 350 Gb of sequence data and 100 million or so unique TCR beta sequences from roughly 190 million T cells were reported. An earlier analysis of several hundred of the donors used high-throughput TCR beta sequencing to judge whether each TCR beta V gene segment behaved as functional or pseudogenic. High-throughput TCR immunosequencing, statistical association of individual TCRs with disease status, and machine learning were combined to predict cytomegalovirus infection status. HLA typing covered class I and class II loci at four-digit resolution. The study aimed to test whether signatures of past pathogen exposure could be identified by cataloging public T cell receptors. Donor age, sex, ethnicity and CMV serostatus were compiled alongside the repertoire data. The genetic ancestry cluster associated with self-reported Caucasian donors included over 65% of the roughly 390 genotyped donors. The study profiled the T cell repertoires of hundreds of subjects by immunosequencing and related them to cytomegalovirus serostatus. In addition to the first cohort of several hundred subjects, a separate validation cohort of 120 different subjects was used. About 300 gigabases of sequencing data and roughly 81 million unique TCR sequences made up an early release that covered nearly 650 HLA-typed donors. All discovery cohort repertoires had been generated using a single sequencing platform. Rather than drawing on any new phenotypic data, the later analysis identified candidate immune exposures from TCR beta sequences and the way those sequences occurred across donors. A few DR-DQ haplotypes were treated as single units for association and clustering because of strong linkage in the cohort. A later genetic analysis used genome-wide SNP genotypes for 398 of the 666 donors, treating that subset as a discovery cohort. A later analysis re-examined previously published TCR beta repertoires from just over 650 donors and added high-resolution HLA genotyping to investigate patterns of TCR occurrence. Across around 400 genotyped donors of the cohort, an average of roughly 250,000 unique TCR beta nucleotide sequences per donor were sequenced, and roughly 18% of those sequences were non-productive. Typing coverage differed by locus: A, B, C, DRB1 and DQB1 were typed in roughly 629-630 donors, DQA1 in 522, DPA1 in nearly 610, and DPB1 in just under 490.

Here is what the overall study found, with its caveats: A few of the identified cytomegalovirus-associated TCR beta chains were confirmed in vitro to be specific for cytomegalovirus antigens. The study gave a list of under 200 TCR beta chains associated with cytomegalovirus. Cytomegalovirus status was reported to be diagnosed by the classifier with high specificity and sensitivity in both the original and validation cohorts. According to the authors, the approach could potentially be generalized to other disease states and immunological phenotypes. Because counts were too low, around 18 rarely observed V segments, including chromosome 9 orphons, were left out of the earlier analysis of over 550 of the donors. HLA typing was unavailable for some donors at each locus, so association tests used only the typed subset. Most TCR sequences were observed very rarely across donors, whereas some public TCRs were present in many individuals. Sequencing depth was assumed to be roughly uniform across donors in the presence/absence analyses, though that assumption may not hold. In a later analysis, TCR association rates were found to vary across HLA loci, with the most associated TCRs seen for DRB1 alleles and the fewest for HLA-C alleles. Assigning TCR associations to individual alleles was difficult when HLA alleles, especially DR and DQ, strongly co-occurred. In a later analysis, several top co-occurrence clusters were reported to appear linked to parvovirus B19, influenza, CMV and Epstein-Barr virus. Linkage disequilibrium might explain the correlated functional status among segregating V segments, but an unknown experimental factor could not be excluded. For the cohort, immune exposure information was limited to CMV serostatus. This cohort had only TCR beta chains sequenced, and the lack of alpha or paired-chain data limited which features could be detected. In a later analysis, HLA-associated TCR beta chains were found to be more clonally expanded and to have lower generation probabilities than equally common non-associated chains. In an earlier analysis of some 550 of the donors, most TCR beta V segments were observed in productive rearrangements about 87% or about 30% of the time, broadly matching IMGT annotations. A cluster of highly shared sequence variants was judged likely to represent a technical artifact of the sequencing pipeline. In a later analysis, most CMV-associated TCR beta chains were found to appear HLA-restricted, with HLA associations seemingly driven largely by CMV exposure. In a later genetic analysis, fewer N-insertions in productive TCRs were reported among donors in an Asian-associated ancestry cluster than the roughly 700-donor mean. A further reported finding was that TCR beta sequences accurately predicted the HLA-A and HLA-B alleles for most subjects in the first cohort. V-gene and J-gene trimming of TCR beta chains was associated with a missense DCLRE1C variant in a later genetic analysis, and the association was replicated in an independent cohort. The 87-base-pair reads could not distinguish some IMGT-functional V segments, including TRBV6-2 and TRBV6-3, so those segments were excluded. A later analysis associated around 16,000 TCR beta sequences with specific HLA alleles at a false discovery rate of 0.05.

V is shortened by 0 bases, J by 0 bases, and the region joining them spans 12 bases. The germline V gene provides CDR1 SGDLS and CDR2 YYNGEE. The CDR3, cysteine through phenylalanine, is 17 amino acids long. The retained sequence is limited to the CDR3, 51 bases, with the frame set at the first base. The cohort comprised some 700 healthy bone marrow donors. At the time of sampling, every cohort member was nominally healthy, though immune exposures that went unrecorded were likely present. The donor tested CMV seropositive and was one of the 289 seropositive cohort members. Each donor provided a peripheral blood sample, and peripheral blood mononuclear cells were used for TCR beta sequencing. Genomic DNA extraction from the blood cell samples was performed with the Qiagen DNeasy Blood Extraction Kit. Libraries were made using the immunoSEQ multiplex PCR assay. For the multiplex PCR, a mixture combining 60 forward primers for TCR Vbeta segments and 13 reverse primers for TCR Jbeta segments was used. Amplification of the CDR3 region of rearranged TCR beta genes was performed with a multiplex PCR assay on genomic DNA. The amplified TCR beta libraries were sequenced on the Illumina HiSeq System as 87-base-pair reads. As for the original processing: A later analysis counted tens of millions of unique TCR beta chains across the 600 to 850 repertoires, and around 9.9 million of these chains were shared by at least two donors. To remove PCR and sequencing errors, raw reads were error-corrected and collapsed into unique sequences using a nearest-neighbor algorithm that merged closely related sequences. V, D and J gene segments were assigned by aligning CDR3 sequences to IMGT reference sequences. For a sequence to be retained, a match of at least six nucleotides to both a V gene segment and a J gene segment was required. A rearrangement counted as productive if the CDR3 had no stop codons and remained in frame with V and J, and every other rearrangement counted as non-productive. CDR3 was defined according to IMGT convention as the region running from the second conserved V-encoded cysteine to the conserved J-encoded phenylalanine. Sequences without an unambiguous match to a single V gene segment were excluded from the earlier analysis of 450 to 650 of the donors. In an earlier analysis of approximately 550 of the donors, V segments were called functional above 56.7% productive rearrangements and were called segregating when the between-donor standard deviation exceeded 5%. A statistical classification framework was built to diagnose cytomegalovirus status from the catalog of TCR beta chain sequences. A later analysis assigned V and J genes by comparing TCR nucleotide sequences with IMGT/GENE-DB human TR gene sequences. In a later analysis, CDR3 sequences and most-parsimonious VDJ recombination scenarios were assigned using the TCRdist pipeline. In a later analysis, each TCR beta chain was defined by its CDR3 amino acid sequence together with its V-gene family, and reads lacking a unique V-gene family were excluded. To address suspected cross-contamination and a sequencing artifact, a later analysis removed a few hundred highly shared, low-generation-probability nucleotide sequences. For each public chain, a later analysis derived a clonal expansion index from normalized ranks of inferred template counts within each repertoire. Generation probabilities in a later analysis came from a VDJ recombination model fitted to out-of-frame rearrangements, and those results were checked against IGoR. In a later analysis, TCR-TCR, TCR-HLA and TCR-CMV co-occurrence was scored with hypergeometric tests, and a repertoire-size bias correction was applied to TCR pairs. False discovery rates were estimated in a later analysis by permuting HLA or CMV assignments 20 times. In a later analysis, co-occurring TCRs were grouped using DBSCAN, and TCRdist sequence similarity was added for clustering within HLA-allele-positive subsets. Repertoires with fewer than 30,000 or more than 120,000 public chains, plus five repertoires with anomalous nucleotide sharing, were excluded from co-occurrence clustering. TCRdb re-hosts the immuneACCESS table, in-frame sequences only. Its copies lack some clones; in the studies checked, an unresolved V gene accounts for under half of them, and the cause for the rest is not known. Clone size and V and J calls were adopted from that table, with D and trimming inferred from the DNA. This sample is represented by more than 95,000 clones; roughly 77% of them were singletons. The ten top clones hold around 4.9% of the sample.

This clone was detected only once. This receptor's antigen is unknown. No qualities accompany the bases; no much larger clone lies one base away. The sequence was obtained from a man aged 45-60 years in good health and CMV-seropositive. The V and J genes are TRBV9 and TRBJ1-4, with the D gene call left open. Sequencing was performed on PBMCs. The nucleotides read TGTGCCAGCAGCGTAGGGGCAGGAACATCAACTAATGAAAAACTGTTTTTT. This encodes CASSVGAGTSTNEKLFF.